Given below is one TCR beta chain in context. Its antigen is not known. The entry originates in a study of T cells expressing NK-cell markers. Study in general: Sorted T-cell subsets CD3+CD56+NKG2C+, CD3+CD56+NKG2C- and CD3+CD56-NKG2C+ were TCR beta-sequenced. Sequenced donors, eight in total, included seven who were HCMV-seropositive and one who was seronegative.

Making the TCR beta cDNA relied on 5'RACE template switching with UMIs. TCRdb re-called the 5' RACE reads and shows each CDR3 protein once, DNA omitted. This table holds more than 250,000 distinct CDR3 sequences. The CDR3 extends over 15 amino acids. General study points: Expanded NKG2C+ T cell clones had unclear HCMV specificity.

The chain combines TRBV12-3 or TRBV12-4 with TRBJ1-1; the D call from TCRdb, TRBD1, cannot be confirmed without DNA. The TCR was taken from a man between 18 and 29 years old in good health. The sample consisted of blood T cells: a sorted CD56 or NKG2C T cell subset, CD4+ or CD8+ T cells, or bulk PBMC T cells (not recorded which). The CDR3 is CASTKQRTGITEAFF.